The entry that follows covers one T cell receptor (beta chain) sequence. The target antigen is unknown. Generated by immunoSEQ multiplex PCR, the TCRdb table keeps only in-frame clones and is missing some. The profile covers approximately 150,000 clones, with approximately 90% appearing a single time and 4.5% to 6.5% taken by the ten largest. Germline-derived CDR1 and CDR2 are SEHNR and FQNEAQ (reference sequence). V lost 5 bases to trimming and J lost 0 bases; unmatched junction nucleotides: 15. This CDR3 is 19 amino acids long. The data stem from a study of T cell responses to AZD1222 COVID-19 vaccine. Study-wide context: Pooling was applied to second doses at about 4 or about 12 weeks.

General study points: Clonal diversity was possibly underestimated, and the donors were mostly white British, with more females. Rises in breadth and depth of Spike-specific TCRs came after two AZD1222 doses. Researchers report vaccine-associated CD4 TCRs spanning spike, with dominance at 160-218 and 743-854.

This sequence originates from an adult in good health. The chain joins TRBV7-9 to TRBJ2-1; 8 bases are shared with TRBD1. The material was peripheral blood, obtained on day 0 of AZD1222 vaccination. For the CDR3, the DNA is TGTGCCAGCAGCCCGGACAGGGTCGGCCCTCGGAGCTCCTACAATGAGCAGTTCTTC. This gives the protein CASSPDRVGPRSSYNEQFF.